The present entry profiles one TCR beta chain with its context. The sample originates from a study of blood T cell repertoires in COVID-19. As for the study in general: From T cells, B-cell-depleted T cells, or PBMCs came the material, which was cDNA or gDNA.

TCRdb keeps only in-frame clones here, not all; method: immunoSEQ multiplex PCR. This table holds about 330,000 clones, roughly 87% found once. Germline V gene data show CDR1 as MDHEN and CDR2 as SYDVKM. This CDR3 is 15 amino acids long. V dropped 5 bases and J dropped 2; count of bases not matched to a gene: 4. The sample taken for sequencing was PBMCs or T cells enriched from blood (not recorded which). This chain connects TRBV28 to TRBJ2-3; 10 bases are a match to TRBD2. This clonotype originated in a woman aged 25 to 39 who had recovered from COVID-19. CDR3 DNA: TGTGCCAGCAGTACGACTAGCGGGTACACAGATACGCAGTATTTT. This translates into CASSTTSGYTDTQYF.